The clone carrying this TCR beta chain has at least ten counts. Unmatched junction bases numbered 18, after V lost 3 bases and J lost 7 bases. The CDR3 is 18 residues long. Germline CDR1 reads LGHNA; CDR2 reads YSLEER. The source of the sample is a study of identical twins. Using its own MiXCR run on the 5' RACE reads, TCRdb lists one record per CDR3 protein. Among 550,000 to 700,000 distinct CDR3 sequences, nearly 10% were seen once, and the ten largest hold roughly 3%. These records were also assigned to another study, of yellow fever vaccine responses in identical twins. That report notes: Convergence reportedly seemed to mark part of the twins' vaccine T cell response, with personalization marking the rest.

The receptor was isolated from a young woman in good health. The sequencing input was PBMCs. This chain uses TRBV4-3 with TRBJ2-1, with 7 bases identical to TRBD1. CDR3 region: CASSHKRPSRQGANEQFF. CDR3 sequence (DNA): TGCGCCAGCAGCCACAAAAGGCCGTCCAGACAGGGTGCTAATGAGCAGTTCTTC.